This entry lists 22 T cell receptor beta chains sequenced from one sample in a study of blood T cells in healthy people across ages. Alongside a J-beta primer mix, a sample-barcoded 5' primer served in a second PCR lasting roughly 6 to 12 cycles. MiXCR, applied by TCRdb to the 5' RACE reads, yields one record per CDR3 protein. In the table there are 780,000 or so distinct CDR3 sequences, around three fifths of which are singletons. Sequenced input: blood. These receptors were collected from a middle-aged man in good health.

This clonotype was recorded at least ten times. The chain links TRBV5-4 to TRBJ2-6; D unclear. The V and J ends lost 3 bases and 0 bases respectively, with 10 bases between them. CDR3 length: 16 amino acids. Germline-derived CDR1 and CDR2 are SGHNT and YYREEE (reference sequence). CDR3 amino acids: CASSSGRLSGANVLTF. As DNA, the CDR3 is TGTGCCAGCAGCTCCGGACGTCTCTCTGGGGCCAACGTCCTGACTTTC.

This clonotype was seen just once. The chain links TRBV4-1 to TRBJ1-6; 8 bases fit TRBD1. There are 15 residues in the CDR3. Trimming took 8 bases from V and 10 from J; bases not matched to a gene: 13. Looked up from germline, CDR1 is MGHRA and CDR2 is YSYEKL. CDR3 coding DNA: TGCGCCAGCGGGCAAGCGACAGGGGAGGAATCACCCCTCCACTTT. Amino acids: CASGQATGEESPLHF.

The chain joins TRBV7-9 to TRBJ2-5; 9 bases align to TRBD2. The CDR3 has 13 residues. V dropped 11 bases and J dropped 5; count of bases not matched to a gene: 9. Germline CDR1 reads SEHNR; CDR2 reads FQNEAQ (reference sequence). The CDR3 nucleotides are TGTGCCTCCCAAGCGGGAGGTTGGGAGACCCAGTACTTC. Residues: CASQAGGWETQYF.

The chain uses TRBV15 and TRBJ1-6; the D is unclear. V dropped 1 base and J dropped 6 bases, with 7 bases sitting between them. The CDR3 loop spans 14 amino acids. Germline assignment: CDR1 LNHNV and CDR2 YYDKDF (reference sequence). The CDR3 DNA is TGTGCCACCAGCAGAGTCGGTTGTAATTCACCCCTCCACTTT. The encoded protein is CATSRVGCNSPLHF. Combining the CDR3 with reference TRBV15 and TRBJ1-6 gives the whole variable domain DAMVIQNPRYQVTQFGKPVTLSCSQTLNHNVMYWYQQKSSQAPKLLFHYYDKDFNNEADTPDNFQSRRPNTSFCFLDIRSPGLGDTAMYLCATSRVGCNSPLHFGNGTRLTVT.

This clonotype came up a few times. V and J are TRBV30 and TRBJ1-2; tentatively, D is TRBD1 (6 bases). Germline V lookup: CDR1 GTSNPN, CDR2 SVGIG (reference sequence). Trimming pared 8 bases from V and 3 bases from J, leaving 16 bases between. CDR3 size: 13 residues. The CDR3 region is CALEGGRDYGYTF. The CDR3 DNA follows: TGTGCCCTGGAGGGGGGACGCGACTATGGCTACACCTTC. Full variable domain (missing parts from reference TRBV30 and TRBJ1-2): SQTIHQWPATLVQPVGSPLSLECTVEGTSNPNLYWYRQAAGRGLQLLFYSVGIGQISSEVPQNLSASRPQDRQFILSSKKLLLSDSGFYLCALEGGRDYGYTFGSGTRLTVV.

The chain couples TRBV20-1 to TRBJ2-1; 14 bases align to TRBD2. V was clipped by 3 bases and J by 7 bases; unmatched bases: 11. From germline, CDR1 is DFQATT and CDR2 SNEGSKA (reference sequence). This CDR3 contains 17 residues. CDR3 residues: CSASPGLAGEKGNEQFF. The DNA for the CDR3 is TGCAGTGCTAGCCCGGGACTAGCGGGAGAGAAGGGGAATGAGCAGTTCTTC.

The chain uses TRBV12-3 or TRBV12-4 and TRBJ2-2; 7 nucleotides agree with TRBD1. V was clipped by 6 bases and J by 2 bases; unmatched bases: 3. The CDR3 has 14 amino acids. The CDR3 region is CASRRQGNTGELFF. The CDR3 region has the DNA TGTGCCAGCAGACGACAGGGTAACACCGGGGAGCTGTTTTTT.

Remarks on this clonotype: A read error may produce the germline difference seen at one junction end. The CDR3: CASMTGMGDNGQFF. DNA of the CDR3: TGTGCCAGCATGACAGGGATGGGGGACAATGGGCAGTTCTTC. This chain joins TRBV7-3 and TRBJ2-1; 7 bases map to TRBD1. Germline V gene lookup returns CDR1 SGHTA and CDR2 FQGTGA. This CDR3 comprises 14 residues. Looking up the rest from reference TRBV7-3 and TRBJ2-1 gives the full variable domain: GAGVSQTPSNKVTEKGKYVELRCDPISGHTALYWYRQSLGQGPEFLIYFQGTGAADDSGLPNDRFFAVRPEGSVSTLKIQRTERGDSAVYLCASMTGMGDNGQFFGPGTRLTVL.

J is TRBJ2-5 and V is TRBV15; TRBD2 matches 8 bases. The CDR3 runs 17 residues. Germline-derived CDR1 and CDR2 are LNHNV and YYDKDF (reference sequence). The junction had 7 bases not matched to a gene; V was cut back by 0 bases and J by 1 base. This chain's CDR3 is CATSRDPAGGSQETQYF. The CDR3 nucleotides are TGTGCCACCAGCAGAGATCCGGCGGGAGGAAGCCAAGAGACCCAGTACTTC.

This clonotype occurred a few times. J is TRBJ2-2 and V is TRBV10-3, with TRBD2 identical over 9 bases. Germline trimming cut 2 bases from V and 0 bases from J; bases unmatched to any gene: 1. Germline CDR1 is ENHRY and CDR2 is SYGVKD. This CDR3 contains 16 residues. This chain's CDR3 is CAISEIAGANTGELFF. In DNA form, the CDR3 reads TGTGCCATCAGTGAGATAGCGGGAGCGAACACCGGGGAGCTGTTTTTT.

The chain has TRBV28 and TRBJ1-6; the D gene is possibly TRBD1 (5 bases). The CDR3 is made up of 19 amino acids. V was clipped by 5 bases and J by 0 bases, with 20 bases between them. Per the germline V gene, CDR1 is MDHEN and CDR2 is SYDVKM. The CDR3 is CASSKRDVGLSSYNSPLHF. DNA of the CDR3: TGTGCCAGCAGTAAAAGGGACGTTGGCCTTAGCTCCTATAATTCACCCCTCCACTTT. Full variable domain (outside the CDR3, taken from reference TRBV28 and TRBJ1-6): DVKVTQSSRYLVKRTGEKVFLECVQDMDHENMFWYRQDPGLGLRLIYFSYDVKMKEKGDIPEGYSVSREKKERFSLILESASTNQTSMYLCASSKRDVGLSSYNSPLHFGNGTRLTVT.

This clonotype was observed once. The CDR3 bases are TGTGCCAGCTCACCACCCAGAGGGGTTGATAGCACAGATACGCAGTATTTT. Its translation is CASSPPRGVDSTDTQYF. The chain recombines TRBV18 with TRBJ2-3; D may be TRBD1 or TRBD2 (5 bases each). The germline V gene encodes CDR1 KGHSH and CDR2 LQKENI. The CDR3 consists of 17 residues. The germline V and J ends were trimmed by 0 bases and 0 bases, with 13 bases remaining between them.

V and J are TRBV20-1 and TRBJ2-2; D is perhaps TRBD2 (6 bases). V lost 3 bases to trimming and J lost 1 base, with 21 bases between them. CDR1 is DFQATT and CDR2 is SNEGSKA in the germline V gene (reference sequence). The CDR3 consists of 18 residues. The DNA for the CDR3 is TGCAGTGCTAGTCCAAAGGGCCGCCTAGCGAGGAACACCGGGGAGCTGTTTTTT. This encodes CSASPKGRLARNTGELFF.

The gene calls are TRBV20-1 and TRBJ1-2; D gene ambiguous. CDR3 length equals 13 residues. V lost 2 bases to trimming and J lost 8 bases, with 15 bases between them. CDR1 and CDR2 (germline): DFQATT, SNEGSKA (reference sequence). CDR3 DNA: TGCAGTGCTAGAATGGTGCACTGGGAGGGCTACACCTTC. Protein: CSARMVHWEGYTF.

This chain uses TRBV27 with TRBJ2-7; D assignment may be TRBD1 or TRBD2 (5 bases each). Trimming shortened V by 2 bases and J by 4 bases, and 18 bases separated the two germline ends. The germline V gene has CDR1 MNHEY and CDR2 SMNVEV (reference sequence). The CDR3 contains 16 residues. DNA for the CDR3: TGTGCCAGCAGTTTAGTTAAGGGACGTACCCTTTACGAGCAGTACTTC. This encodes CASSLVKGRTLYEQYF.

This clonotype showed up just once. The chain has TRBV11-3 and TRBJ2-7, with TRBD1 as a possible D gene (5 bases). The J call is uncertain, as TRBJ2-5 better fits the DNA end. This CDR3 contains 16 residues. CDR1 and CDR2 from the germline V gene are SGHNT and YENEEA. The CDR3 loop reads CASSLSQGSFRETQYF. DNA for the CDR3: TGTGCCAGCAGCTTATCGCAGGGTTCCTTCAGGGAGACCCAGTACTTC.

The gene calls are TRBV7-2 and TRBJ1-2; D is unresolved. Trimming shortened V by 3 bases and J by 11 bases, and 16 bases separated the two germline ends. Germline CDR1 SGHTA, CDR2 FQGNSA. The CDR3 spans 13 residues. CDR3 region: CASSFLGQRVYTF. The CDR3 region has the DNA TGTGCCAGCAGCTTTCTTGGGCAGAGAGTGTACACCTTC.

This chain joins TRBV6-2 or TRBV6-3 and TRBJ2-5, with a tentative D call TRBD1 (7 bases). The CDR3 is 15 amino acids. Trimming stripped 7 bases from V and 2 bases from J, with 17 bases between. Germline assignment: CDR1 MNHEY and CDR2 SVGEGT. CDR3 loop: CASNYGPGGQETQYF. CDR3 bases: TGTGCCAGCAACTATGGCCCAGGGGGGCAAGAGACCCAGTACTTC.

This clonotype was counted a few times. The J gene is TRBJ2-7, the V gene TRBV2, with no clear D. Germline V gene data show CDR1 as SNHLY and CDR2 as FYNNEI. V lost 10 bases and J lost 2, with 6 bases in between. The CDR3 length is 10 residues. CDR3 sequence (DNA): TGTGCCACTCACCCCTACGAGCAGTACTTC. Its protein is CATHPYEQYF.

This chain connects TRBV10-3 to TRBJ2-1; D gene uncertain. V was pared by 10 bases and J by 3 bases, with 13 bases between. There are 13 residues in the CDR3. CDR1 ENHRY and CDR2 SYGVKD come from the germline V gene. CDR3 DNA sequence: TGTGCCACCTACATGGATGGCTACAATGAGCAGTTCTTC. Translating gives CATYMDGYNEQFF.

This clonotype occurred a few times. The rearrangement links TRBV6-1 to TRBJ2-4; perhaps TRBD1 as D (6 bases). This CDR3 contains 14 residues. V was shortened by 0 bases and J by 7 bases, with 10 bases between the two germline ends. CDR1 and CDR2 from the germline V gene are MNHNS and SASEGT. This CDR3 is CASSEAQRGNIQYF. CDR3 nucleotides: TGTGCCAGCAGTGAAGCACAGAGGGGGAACATTCAGTACTTC.

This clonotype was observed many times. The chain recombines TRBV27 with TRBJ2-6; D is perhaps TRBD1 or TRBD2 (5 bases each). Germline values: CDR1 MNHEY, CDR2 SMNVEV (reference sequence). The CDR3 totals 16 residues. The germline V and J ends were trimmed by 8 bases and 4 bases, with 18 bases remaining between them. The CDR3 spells CASGTDTSWGANVLTF. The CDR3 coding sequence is TGTGCCAGCGGGACGGATACCTCTTGGGGGGCCAACGTCCTGACTTTC.